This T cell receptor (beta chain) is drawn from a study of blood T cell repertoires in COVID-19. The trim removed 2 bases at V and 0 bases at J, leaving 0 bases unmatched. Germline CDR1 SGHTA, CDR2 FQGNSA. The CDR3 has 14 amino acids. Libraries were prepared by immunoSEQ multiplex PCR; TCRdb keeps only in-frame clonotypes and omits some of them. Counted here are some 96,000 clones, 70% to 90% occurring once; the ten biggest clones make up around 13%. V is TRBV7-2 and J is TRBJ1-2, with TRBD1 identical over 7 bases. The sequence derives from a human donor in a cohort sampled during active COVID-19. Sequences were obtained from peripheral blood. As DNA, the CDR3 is TGTGCCAGCAGCTTACAGGGGGCTAACTATGGCTACACCTTC. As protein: CASSLQGANYGYTF.